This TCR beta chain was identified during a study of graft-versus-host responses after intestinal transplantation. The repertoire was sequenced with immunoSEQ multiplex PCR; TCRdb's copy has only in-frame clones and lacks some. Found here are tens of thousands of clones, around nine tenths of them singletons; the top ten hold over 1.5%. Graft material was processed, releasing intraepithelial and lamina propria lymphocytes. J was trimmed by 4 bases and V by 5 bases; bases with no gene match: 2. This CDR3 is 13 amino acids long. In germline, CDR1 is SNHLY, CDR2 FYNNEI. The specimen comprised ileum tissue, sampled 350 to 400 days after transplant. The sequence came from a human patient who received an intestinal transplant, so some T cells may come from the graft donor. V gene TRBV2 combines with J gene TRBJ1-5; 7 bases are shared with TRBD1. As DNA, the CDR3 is TGTGCCAGCAGTTTGACAGGGAATCAGCCCCAGCATTTT. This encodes CASSLTGNQPQHF.